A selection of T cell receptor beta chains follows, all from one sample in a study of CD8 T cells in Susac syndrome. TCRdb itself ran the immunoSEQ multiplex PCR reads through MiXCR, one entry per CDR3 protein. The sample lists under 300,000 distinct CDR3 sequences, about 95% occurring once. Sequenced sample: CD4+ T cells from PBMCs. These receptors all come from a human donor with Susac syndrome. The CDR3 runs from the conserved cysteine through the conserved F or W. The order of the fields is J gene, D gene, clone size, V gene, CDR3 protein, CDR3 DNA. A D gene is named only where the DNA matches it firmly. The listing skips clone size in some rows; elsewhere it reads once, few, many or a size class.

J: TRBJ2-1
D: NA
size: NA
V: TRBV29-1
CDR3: CSVLSAEPGYNEQFF
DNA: TGCAGCGTTTTAAGCGCGGAGCCGGGTTACAATGAGCAGTTCTTC

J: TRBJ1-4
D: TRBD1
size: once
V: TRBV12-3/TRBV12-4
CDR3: CASSRRQGSNEKLFF
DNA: TGTGCCAGCAGCCGAAGACAGGGGTCTAATGAAAAACTGTTTTTT

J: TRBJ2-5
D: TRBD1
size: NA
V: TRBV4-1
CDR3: CASSLSGTEQETQYF
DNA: TGCGCCAGCAGCCTCTCCGGGACAGAACAAGAGACCCAGTACTTC

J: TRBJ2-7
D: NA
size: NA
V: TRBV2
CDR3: CASRFNYEQYF
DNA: TGTGCCAGCCGATTTAACTACGAGCAGTACTTC

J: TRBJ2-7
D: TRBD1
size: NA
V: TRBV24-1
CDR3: CATAATGAQANEQYF
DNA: TGTGCCACGGCCGCCACAGGGGCGCAGGCCAACGAGCAGTACTTC

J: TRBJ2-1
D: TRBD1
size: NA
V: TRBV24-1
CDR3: CATSETGASSYNEQFF
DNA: TGTGCCACCAGTGAAACAGGGGCTAGCTCCTACAATGAGCAGTTCTTC

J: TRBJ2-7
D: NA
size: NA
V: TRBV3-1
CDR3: CASSQGGMQYF
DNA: TGTGCCAGCAGCCAAGGTGGTATGCAGTACTTC

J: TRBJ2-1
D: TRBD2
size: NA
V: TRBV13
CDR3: CASGLLGHTGYNEQFF
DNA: TGTGCCTCGGGACTATTGGGGCATACGGGTTACAATGAGCAGTTCTTC

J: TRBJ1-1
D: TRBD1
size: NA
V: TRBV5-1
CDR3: CASSSRGQGTNTEAFF
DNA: TGCGCCAGCAGCTCGCGAGGACAGGGGACGAACACTGAAGCTTTCTTT

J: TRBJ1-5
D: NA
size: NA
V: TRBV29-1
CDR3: CSVKQTQGQPQHF
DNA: TGCAGCGTTAAACAGACGCAGGGTCAGCCCCAGCATTTT

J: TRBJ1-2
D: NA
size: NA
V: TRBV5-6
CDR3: CASSLSGIHGYTF
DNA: TGTGCCAGCAGCTTGAGTGGAATACATGGCTACACCTTC

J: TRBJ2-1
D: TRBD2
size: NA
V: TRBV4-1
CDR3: CASSPEGGRGLYNEQFF
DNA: TGCGCCAGCAGCCCCGAAGGCGGGAGGGGGCTCTACAATGAGCAGTTCTTC

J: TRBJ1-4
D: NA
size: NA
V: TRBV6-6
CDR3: CASRPITGILEKLFF
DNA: TGTGCCAGCAGACCCATCACAGGGATCTTGGAAAAACTGTTTTTT

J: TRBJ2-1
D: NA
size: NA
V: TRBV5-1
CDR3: CASSPIPTPEQFF
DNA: TGCGCCAGCAGCCCAATACCCACACCTGAGCAGTTCTTC

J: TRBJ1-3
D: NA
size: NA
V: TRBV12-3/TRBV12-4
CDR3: CASRPSTDGNTIYF
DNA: TGTGCCAGCAGGCCTTCAACGGATGGAAACACCATATATTTT

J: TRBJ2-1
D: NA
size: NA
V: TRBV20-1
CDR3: CSARVVYNEQFF
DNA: TGCAGTGCTAGAGTGGTTTACAATGAGCAGTTCTTC

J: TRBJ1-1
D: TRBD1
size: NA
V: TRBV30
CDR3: CAGQGGTEAFF
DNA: TGTGCCGGACAGGGGGGGACTGAAGCTTTCTTT

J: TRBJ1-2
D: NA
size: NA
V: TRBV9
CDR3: CASRGGADYGYTF
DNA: TGTGCCAGCAGAGGCGGCGCTGACTATGGCTACACCTTC

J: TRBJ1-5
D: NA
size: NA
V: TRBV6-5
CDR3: CASSPDSSNQPQHF
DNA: TGTGCCAGCAGCCCAGACAGTAGCAATCAGCCCCAGCATTTT

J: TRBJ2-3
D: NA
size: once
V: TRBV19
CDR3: CASSIVGLTTDTQYF
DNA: TGTGCCAGTAGTATAGTAGGACTAACCACAGATACGCAGTATTTT

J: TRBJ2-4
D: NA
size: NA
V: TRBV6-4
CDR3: CASTGQNIQYF
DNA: TGTGCCAGCACGGGGCAAAACATTCAGTACTTC

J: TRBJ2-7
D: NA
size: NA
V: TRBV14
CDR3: CASSPLYSYEQYF
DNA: TGTGCCAGCAGCCCCCTTTACTCCTACGAACAGTACTTC

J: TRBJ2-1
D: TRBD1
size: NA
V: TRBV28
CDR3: CASSQEGFPGTGVNEQFF
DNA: TGTGCCAGCAGCCAAGAGGGCTTTCCGGGGACAGGGGTCAATGAGCAGTTCTTC

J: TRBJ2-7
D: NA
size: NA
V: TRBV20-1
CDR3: CSAGLGRGEQYF
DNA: TGCAGTGCCGGGTTAGGGCGAGGCGAGCAGTACTTC

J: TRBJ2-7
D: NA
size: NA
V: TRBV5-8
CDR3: CASSTFSRAHEQYF
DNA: TGTGCCAGCAGCACTTTTTCGAGGGCCCACGAGCAGTACTTC

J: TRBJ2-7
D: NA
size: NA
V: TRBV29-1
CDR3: CSVEGSHEQYF
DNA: TGCAGCGTTGAAGGATCCCACGAGCAGTACTTC